The entry that follows covers one T cell receptor beta chain sequence. Assay: immunoSEQ multiplex PCR; the TCRdb copy retains only in-frame clones and omits some. The sample includes tens of thousands of clones, roughly 90% seen only once; the top ten take over 4.5%. The germline gives CDR1 SGDLS, CDR2 YYNGEE. The CDR3 runs to 15 residues. V lost 2 bases to trimming and J lost 7 bases; unmatched junction nucleotides: 6. The data are from a study of resident and recirculating memory T cells in vitiligo. The chain has TRBV9 and TRBJ1-4; 9 bases map to TRBD1. The specimen sequenced was blood. The clonotype was recovered from a male donor with vitiligo. The CDR3, as DNA: TGTGCCAGCAGCGTTTGGACAGGGGAGGGTGAAAAACTGTTTTTT. Protein: CASSVWTGEGEKLFF.